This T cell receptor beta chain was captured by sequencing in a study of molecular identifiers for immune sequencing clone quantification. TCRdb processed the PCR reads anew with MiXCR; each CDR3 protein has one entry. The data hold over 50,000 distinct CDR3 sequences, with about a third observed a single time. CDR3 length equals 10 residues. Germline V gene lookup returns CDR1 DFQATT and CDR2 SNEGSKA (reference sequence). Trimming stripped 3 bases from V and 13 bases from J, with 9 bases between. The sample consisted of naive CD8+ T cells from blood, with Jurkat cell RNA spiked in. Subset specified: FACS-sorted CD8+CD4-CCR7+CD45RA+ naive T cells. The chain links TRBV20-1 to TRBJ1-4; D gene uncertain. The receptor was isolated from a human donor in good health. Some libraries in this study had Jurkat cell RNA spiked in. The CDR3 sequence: CSAREGRLFF. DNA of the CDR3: TGCAGTGCTAGGGAAGGAAGACTGTTTTTT.